The sequence of this T cell receptor (beta chain) was determined in a study of shared clonotypes between healthy human individuals (dated by TCRdb to the early 2020s). Looking at the study overall: The cohort included three men and two women between 18 and 49 years of age. Per donor, three plates each were used for CD4 naive and CD4 memory, two for CD8 naive, and one for CD8 memory. To estimate repertoire size and how much clonotypes are shared between individuals, the study performed deep sequencing of blood TCR repertoires from a few healthy adults. To increase sequencing depth and limit assay-specific biases, TCR repertoire library preparation and sequencing were carried out by different laboratories using diverse techniques. Per donor, leukapheresis produced somewhere between about 0.94 and 9.5 billion PBMCs.

About this clone: It has no known antigen specificity. Base qualities are not provided; no much larger clone lies one nucleotide away.

The donors were healthy, HIV-negative adults who had no recently reported acute infections or vaccinations. All donors were Caucasian adults living in Nashville, Tennessee, USA. Magnetic negative selection was used to enrich CD4+ T cells, after which naive cells were positively selected on CD45RA and the negative fraction became the memory subset. Blood was collected by leukapheresis, and PBMCs were isolated by Ficoll-Histopaque density gradient centrifugation and then cryopreserved in liquid nitrogen vapor phase. Analytical flow cytometry was used to check the purity and quantity of each magnetically sorted T cell population. Each sorted fraction had its genomic DNA isolated and then quantified by UV absorbance on a Nanodrop 2000c. On the study overall, not on this receptor specifically: Sampling was restricted to blood, and TCR repertoires in tissue are likely to differ from TCR repertoires in blood. Estimated clonotype richness was generally larger for naive than for memory subsets. When a few donors were compared, the shared fraction of clonotypes was 5% to 6.5% for naive CD4, roughly 3.4% for naive CD8, 2.3% for memory CD4, and 0.4% for memory CD8. Rarefaction of sorted-subset datasets indicated incomplete sequencing despite the large sequencing depth. Based on pairwise subsampling, the degree of clonotype sharing among donors was expected to be affected by sequencing depth. Compared with non-shared clonotypes, clonotypes shared by all four sorted-subset donors had higher generation probabilities. Because the study included a small number of donors, the genetic and exposure-history diversity represented was limited.

The junction shows trimming of 5 bases on V and 7 bases on J, and the gene matches do not reach 4 bases of it. For CDR1 and CDR2, the germline V gene (reference sequence) lists SEHNR and FQNEAQ. Counted from cysteine to phenylalanine, this CDR3 has 12 amino acids. Only CDR3 DNA is held: 36 bases, read in frame from base 1. TCR CDR3 regions were amplified from genomic DNA by multiplex PCR using the deep immunoSEQ assay. Genomic DNA extracted from each cell subset was distributed evenly over all wells of several immunoSEQ 96-well plates, and each plate served as one replicate. Each replicate PCR for sorted subsets received around 200 ng genomic DNA, equal to 28,000 or so T cell genomes. Purified libraries were measured with a Qubit 3.0 fluorometer, size-checked on a Bioanalyzer 2100, and measured again with the KAPA Library Quantification kit. Every immunoSEQ 96-well plate was sequenced on a separate single-read 150-cycle Illumina NextSeq 550 flow cell. Per the source publication's procedure: Because the immunoSEQ output included only junctional sequences and no quality scores, the filtering could not be the same as the filtering used for full-length reads. To assign V/J genes and CDR3, sequences were annotated using PyIR, a Python wrapper for IgBLAST v1.9, with IMGT germline references. Reads were removed for weak V/J assignments (E-value above 1e-6), missing CDR3, stop codons, out-of-frame junctions, or ambiguous translated residues. V3J clonotypes were defined as sequences sharing the same inferred V gene, J gene, and CDR3 amino acid sequence. Percentage overlap between repertoires was calculated by dividing the number of shared unique clonotypes by the size of the smaller repertoire. Repertoire richness was assessed with RTK rarefaction, the Chao1 estimator, and Recon v2.1 estimates of unobserved clonotypes. Generation probabilities for all TCRbeta clonotypes obtained by the gDNA method from several donors were computed using OLGA. TCRdb mirrors the immuneACCESS table, restricted to in-frame sequences. Some clones are absent from its copies; in checked studies, under half trace to an unresolved V gene, and the reason for the others is unknown. The V and J calls and the clone size are those of that table, but D and trimming were determined from the DNA. The sample table holds about 960,000 clones, of which 76% were seen once. The biggest ten clones account for over 1.3% of the sample.

The sample taken for sequencing was memory CD4+ T cells sorted from blood. What this sample's cell subset or site label stands for: CD45RA-negative fraction. The sequence is built from TRBV7-9 and TRBJ2-5; TRBD2 lines up with 7 middle nucleotides. The clonotype originates from a man in his late teens or twenties in good health. The CDR3 region: CASSPPGGTQYF. At the DNA level, the sequence is TGTGCCAGCAGCCCACCGGGAGGGACCCAGTACTTC.